This entry lists 19 T cell receptor beta chains sequenced from one sample in a study of blood T cells in healthy people across ages. A second roughly 6 to 11 cycle PCR used barcoded and J-beta primers. A single record per CDR3 protein comes from TCRdb applying MiXCR to the 5' RACE reads. The table includes almost 1 million distinct CDR3 sequences, approximately 50% detected once. The material sequenced was blood. Receptors were obtained from a woman in her sixties in good health.

Remarks on this clonotype: One base away lies a much larger clone, so this may be a sequencing read error. This chain links TRBV6-1 with TRBJ2-2; D may correspond to TRBD1 or TRBD2 (5 bases each). Germline CDR1 and CDR2: MNHNS and SASEGT. The CDR3 contains 14 residues. The CDR3, as DNA: TGTGCCGGCAGTGAGGGACGGAACACCGGGGAGCTGTTTTTT. This encodes CAGSEGRNTGELFF.

This chain uses TRBV5-1 with TRBJ2-7, with a tentative D call TRBD1 (5 bases). The CDR3 consists of 14 residues. Deletions cut 3 bases from V and 2 bases from J, with 12 bases between. Germline V CDR1 and CDR2: SGHRS, YFSETQ. CDR3 in amino acids: CASSSDSGPYEQYF. DNA for the CDR3: TGCGCCAGCAGCTCCGACAGTGGCCCCTACGAGCAGTACTTC.

The CDR3 sequence: CSVETSGSGTDTQYF. The CDR3 region has the DNA TGCAGCGTTGAGACTAGCGGGAGTGGCACAGATACGCAGTATTTT. The rearrangement joins TRBV29-1 to TRBJ2-3, with TRBD2 matching over 12 bases. The V gene's germline CDR1 is SQVTM and CDR2 ANQGSEA. This CDR3 comprises 15 residues. The V segment lost 3 bases and the J segment 1 base; nucleotides outside the gene matches: 2.

The V call is TRBV15, the J call TRBJ1-5, with 8 bases that match TRBD1. CDR1 is LNHNV, CDR2 YYDKDF, per germline (reference sequence). The J segment lost 5 bases and the V segment lost 8 bases, leaving 8 bases of the junction unmatched. The CDR3 extends over 14 amino acids. Written as DNA, the CDR3 is TGTGCCACCGATACCGGGACAGGATATCAGCCCCAGCATTTT. Encoded protein: CATDTGTGYQPQHF.

In this sample, this clonotype turned up a few times. The J gene is TRBJ1-4, the V gene TRBV5-5; 8 positions match TRBD1. The CDR3 is made up of 16 amino acids. CDR1 SGHKS and CDR2 YYEKEE come from the germline V gene (reference sequence). V lost 6 bases and J lost 8; bases outside the gene matches: 15. CDR3 region: CASTKPARTGKEKLFF. Written as DNA, the CDR3 is TGTGCCAGCACCAAACCCGCGAGGACAGGGAAAGAAAAACTGTTTTTT. Full variable domain (outside the CDR3, taken from reference TRBV5-5 and TRBJ1-4): DAGVTQSPTHLIKTRGQQVTLRCSPISGHKSVSWYQQVLGQGPQFIFQYYEKEERGRGNFPDRFSARQFPNYSSELNVNALLLGDSALYLCASTKPARTGKEKLFFGSGTQLSVL.

This clonotype has a handful of counts. The rearrangement links TRBV20-1 to TRBJ2-1, with D perhaps matching TRBD2 (5 bases). The germline V and J ends were trimmed by 5 bases and 4 bases, with 24 bases remaining between them. Germline V gives CDR1 DFQATT, CDR2 SNEGSKA (reference sequence). The length of the CDR3 is 17 residues. The CDR3: CSAPTIGLPLPYNEQFF. The CDR3 DNA is TGCAGTGCTCCTACGATCGGACTGCCCCTGCCGTACAATGAGCAGTTCTTC.

In its sample, this clonotype was seen once. The gene calls are TRBV12-3 or TRBV12-4 and TRBJ2-7; D remains unclear. This CDR3 has 12 residues. V shed 7 bases and J shed 3 bases, with 10 bases lying between them. The CDR3 DNA is TGTGCCAGCACCTATGACTTCTACGAGCAGTACTTC. It is translated as CASTYDFYEQYF.

The CDR3 sequence is CASSLTGLGKETQYF. CDR3 coding DNA: TGTGCCAGCAGCTTAACTGGACTTGGAAAAGAGACCCAGTACTTC. The gene calls are TRBV7-3 and TRBJ2-5; D possibly corresponds to TRBD2 (5 bases). Trimming removed 0 bases from V and 3 bases from J, with 11 bases in between. Germline values: CDR1 SGHTA, CDR2 FQGTGA. The CDR3 totals 15 residues.

The genes are TRBV20-1 and TRBJ2-7, with TRBD1 matching over 9 bases. The junction had 10 bases not matched to a gene; V was cut back by 1 base and J by 3 bases. Germline lookup yields CDR1 DFQATT and CDR2 SNEGSKA (reference sequence). The CDR3 contains 16 residues. The CDR3: CSARVPGGTGYYEQYF. The CDR3 nucleotides read TGCAGTGCTAGAGTCCCCGGGGGGACAGGGTACTACGAGCAGTACTTC.

The chain is built from TRBV27 and TRBJ1-1; D is perhaps TRBD1 (5 bases). This CDR3 has 13 amino acids. Trimming took off 3 bases at V and 4 bases at J, with 9 bases between the two ends. The germline V gene encodes CDR1 MNHEY and CDR2 SMNVEV (reference sequence). CDR3 region: CASSFMGGTEAFF. The CDR3 nucleotides read TGTGCCAGCAGTTTTATGGGGGGCACTGAAGCTTTCTTT.

The V and J genes are TRBV14 and TRBJ2-7; 11 nucleotides match TRBD2. The length of the CDR3 is 16 residues. The germline V gene has CDR1 SGHDN and CDR2 FVKESK. V lost 1 base and J lost 3; bases outside the gene matches: 5. CDR3 region: CASSQGLAGGGYEQYF. CDR3 DNA sequence: TGTGCCAGCAGCCAAGGCCTAGCGGGAGGAGGCTACGAGCAGTACTTC.

This clonotype was seen a single time. The germline gene is not matched at one end of the junction; a read error may be the cause. V is TRBV5-1 and J is TRBJ1-5, with 7 bases fitting TRBD1. The germline V gene has CDR1 SGHRS and CDR2 YFSETQ. The CDR3 is 15 amino acids. The CDR3 here is CASSLQGIDNQPQHF. The CDR3 coding sequence is TGTGCCAGCAGCTTACAGGGGATCGACAATCAGCCCCAGCATTTT.

This clonotype was observed a few times. This chain links TRBV28 with TRBJ1-2; D is ambiguous. The V gene's germline CDR1 is MDHEN and CDR2 SYDVKM. The CDR3 covers 16 residues. The germline V and J ends were trimmed by 6 bases and 2 bases, with 19 bases remaining between them. Written as DNA, the CDR3 is TGTGCCAGCAGGAACGCTTCCCCCATTTCGAACTATGGCTACACCTTC. Amino acids: CASRNASPISNYGYTF.

This chain links TRBV10-2 with TRBJ1-1, with 7 bases lining up with TRBD1. The CDR3 runs 13 residues. Germline V gene sequence: CDR1 WSHSY, CDR2 SAAADI. Trimming cost V 6 bases and J 4 bases; bases outside gene matches: 5. The CDR3 spells CASRDRSGTEAFF. CDR3 sequence (DNA): TGCGCCAGCAGGGACAGGTCTGGCACTGAAGCTTTCTTT.

This clonotype has just a few counts. The CDR3 region is CASSFLSGEGEQFF. CDR3 in DNA: TGTGCCAGCAGTTTTCTATCGGGAGAGGGCGAGCAGTTCTTC. The genes are TRBV27 and TRBJ2-1; tentative D call: TRBD2 (6 bases). The CDR3 has 14 amino acids. Germline-derived CDR1 and CDR2 are MNHEY and SMNVEV (reference sequence). Trimming took 3 bases from V and 10 from J, leaving 16 bases between them.

The chain has TRBV6-2 or TRBV6-3 and TRBJ2-7; 10 bases align to TRBD2. The CDR3 totals 13 residues. CDR1 is MNHEY, CDR2 SVGEGT, per germline. The V gene end was trimmed by 6 bases and the J gene end by 9 bases; junction bases not matched to a gene: 8. CDR3 residues: CASSTSGATRQYF. As DNA, the CDR3 is TGTGCCAGCAGCACTAGCGGGGCAACGAGGCAGTACTTC.

This clonotype was detected only a few times. J is TRBJ2-7 and V is TRBV28; D might be TRBD2 (6 bases). CDR1 is MDHEN and CDR2 is SYDVKM in the germline V gene. V lost 6 bases and J lost 4, with 19 bases in between. The CDR3 extends over 15 amino acids. CDR3 nucleotides: TGTGCCAGCAGGCGGGGCGCTCCCGACCCTTACGAGCAGTACTTC. This codes for CASRRGAPDPYEQYF.

This clonotype was detected a few times. The J gene is TRBJ1-2, the V gene TRBV15, with D possibly TRBD1 on 6 matching bases. Germline V gene data show CDR1 as LNHNV and CDR2 as YYDKDF (reference sequence). The germline V and J ends were trimmed by 0 bases and 3 bases, with 8 bases remaining between them. This CDR3 contains 14 residues. This CDR3 is CATSRDGQYYGYTF. The CDR3 DNA reads as TGTGCCACCAGCAGAGATGGACAGTACTATGGCTACACCTTC. Together with reference TRBV15 and TRBJ1-2, the CDR3 gives the full variable domain: DAMVIQNPRYQVTQFGKPVTLSCSQTLNHNVMYWYQQKSSQAPKLLFHYYDKDFNNEADTPDNFQSRRPNTSFCFLDIRSPGLGDTAMYLCATSRDGQYYGYTFGSGTRLTVV.

The chain carries TRBV3-1 and TRBJ2-3; weak D call: TRBD2 (5 bases). Germline lookup yields CDR1 LGHDT and CDR2 YNNKEL (reference sequence). Trimming took 1 base from V and 8 from J, leaving 25 bases between them. CDR3 length: 18 residues. The CDR3 nucleotides read TGTGCCAGCAGCCAAGGAGGGTTGGCCGGCCCCCGTATCAGTACGCAGTATTTT. Residues: CASSQGGLAGPRISTQYF.